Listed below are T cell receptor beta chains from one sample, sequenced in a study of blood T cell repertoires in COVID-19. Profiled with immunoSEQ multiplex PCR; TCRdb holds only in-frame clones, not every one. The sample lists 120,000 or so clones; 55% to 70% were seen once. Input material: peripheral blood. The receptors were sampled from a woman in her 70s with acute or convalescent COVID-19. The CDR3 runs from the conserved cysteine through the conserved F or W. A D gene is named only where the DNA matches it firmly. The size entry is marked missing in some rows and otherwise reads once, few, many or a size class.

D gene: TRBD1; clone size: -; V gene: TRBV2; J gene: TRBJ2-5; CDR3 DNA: TGTGCCAGCAGCCGCCGGGACAGCCAAGAGACCCAGTACTTC; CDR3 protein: CASSRRDSQETQYF
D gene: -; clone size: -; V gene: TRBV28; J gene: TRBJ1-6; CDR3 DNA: TGTGCCAGCAAACCTCCAGGATCACCCCTCCACTTT; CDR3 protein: CASKPPGSPLHF
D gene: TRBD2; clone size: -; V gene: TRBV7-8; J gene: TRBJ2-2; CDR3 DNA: TGTGCCAGCAGCTTAGGGCTACTAGCGGGGAACACCGGGGAGCTGTTTTTT; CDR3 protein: CASSLGLLAGNTGELFF
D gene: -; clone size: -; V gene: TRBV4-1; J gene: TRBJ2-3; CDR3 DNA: TGCGCCAGCAGACCTAGTCCGAACAGGGCCACAGATACGCAGTATTTT; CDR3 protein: CASRPSPNRATDTQYF
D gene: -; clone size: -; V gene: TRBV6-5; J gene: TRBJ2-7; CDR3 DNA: TGTGCCAGCAGGCCCCGGGCGGGGAGCTCCTACGAGCAGTACTTC; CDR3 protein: CASRPRAGSSYEQYF
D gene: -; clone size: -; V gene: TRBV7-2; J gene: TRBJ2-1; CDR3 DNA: TGTGCCAGCAGCCCCTCAAGAGTCCACGAGCAGTTCTTC; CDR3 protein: CASSPSRVHEQFF
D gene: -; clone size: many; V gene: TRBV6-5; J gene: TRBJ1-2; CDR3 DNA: TGTGCCAGCAGTTACTCGTCAGGGATTAACTATGGCTACACCTTC; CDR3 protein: CASSYSSGINYGYTF
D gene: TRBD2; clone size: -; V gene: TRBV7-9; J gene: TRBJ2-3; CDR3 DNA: TGTGCCAGCAGCTTAGGCCCCGGACTAGCGGGAGTATGGGATACGCAGTATTTT; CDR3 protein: CASSLGPGLAGVWDTQYF
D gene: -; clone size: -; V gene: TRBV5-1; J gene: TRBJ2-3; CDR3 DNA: TGCGCCAGCAGCGCCCCACCTAGTTATACGCAGTATTTT; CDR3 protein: CASSAPPSYTQYF
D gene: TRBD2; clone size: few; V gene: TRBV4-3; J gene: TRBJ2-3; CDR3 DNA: TGCGCCAGCAGCCAAAAGGTAGCGGGGGGGGCCGATACGCAGTATTTT; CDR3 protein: CASSQKVAGGADTQYF
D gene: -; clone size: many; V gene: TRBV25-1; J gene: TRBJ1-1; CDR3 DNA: TGTGCCAGCAGTGAAACGGGGGGGGAATTGGGGTTACTTGAAGCTTTCTTT; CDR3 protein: CASSETGGELGLLEAFF